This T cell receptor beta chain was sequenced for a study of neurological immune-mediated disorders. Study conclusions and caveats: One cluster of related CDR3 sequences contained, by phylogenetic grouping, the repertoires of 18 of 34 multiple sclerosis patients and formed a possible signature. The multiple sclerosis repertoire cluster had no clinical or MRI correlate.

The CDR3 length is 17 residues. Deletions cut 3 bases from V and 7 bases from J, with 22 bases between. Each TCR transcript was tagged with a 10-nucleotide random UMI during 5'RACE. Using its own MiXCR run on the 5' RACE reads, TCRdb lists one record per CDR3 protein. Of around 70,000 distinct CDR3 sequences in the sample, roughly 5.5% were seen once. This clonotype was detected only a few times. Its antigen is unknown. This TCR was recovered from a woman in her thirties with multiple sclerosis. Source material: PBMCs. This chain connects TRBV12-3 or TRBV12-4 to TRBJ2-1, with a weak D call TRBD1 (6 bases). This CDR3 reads CASSFRFGTQGGNEQFF. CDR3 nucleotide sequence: TGTGCCAGCAGTTTTCGCTTTGGGACACAGGGTGGTAATGAGCAGTTCTTC.